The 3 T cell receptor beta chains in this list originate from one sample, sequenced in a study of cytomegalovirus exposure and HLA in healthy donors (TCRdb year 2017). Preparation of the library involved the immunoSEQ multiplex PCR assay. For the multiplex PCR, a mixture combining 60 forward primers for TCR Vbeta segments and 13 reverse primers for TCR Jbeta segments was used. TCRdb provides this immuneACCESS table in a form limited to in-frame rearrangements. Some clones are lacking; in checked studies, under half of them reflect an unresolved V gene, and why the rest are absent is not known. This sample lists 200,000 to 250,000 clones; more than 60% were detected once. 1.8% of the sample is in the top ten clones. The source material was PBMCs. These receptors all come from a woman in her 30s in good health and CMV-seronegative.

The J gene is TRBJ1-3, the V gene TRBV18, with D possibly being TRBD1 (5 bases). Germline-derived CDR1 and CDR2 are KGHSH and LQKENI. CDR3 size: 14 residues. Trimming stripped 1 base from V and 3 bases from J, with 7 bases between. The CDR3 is CASSPRDFGNTIYF. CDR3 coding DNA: TGTGCCAGCTCACCACGGGACTTTGGAAACACCATATATTTT. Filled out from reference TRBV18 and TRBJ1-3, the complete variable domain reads NAGVMQNPRHLVRRRGQEARLRCSPMKGHSHVYWYRQLPEEGLKFMVYLQKENIIDESGMPKERFSAEFPKEGPSILRIQQVVRGDSAAYFCASSPRDFGNTIYFGEGSWLTVV.

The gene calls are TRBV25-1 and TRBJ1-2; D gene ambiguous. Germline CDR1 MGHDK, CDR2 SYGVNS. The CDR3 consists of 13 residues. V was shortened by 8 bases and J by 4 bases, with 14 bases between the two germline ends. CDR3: CASRRTGPYGYTF. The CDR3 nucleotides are TGTGCCAGCCGAAGGACTGGGCCCTATGGCTACACCTTC.

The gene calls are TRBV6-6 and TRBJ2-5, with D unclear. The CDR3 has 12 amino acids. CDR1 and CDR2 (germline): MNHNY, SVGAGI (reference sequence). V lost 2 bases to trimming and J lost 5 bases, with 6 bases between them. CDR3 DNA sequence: TGTGCCAGCAGTTACGTCGGGGAGACCCAGTACTTC. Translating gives CASSYVGETQYF.